This is a list of T cell receptor beta chains from one sample in a study of T cell repertoires in cytomegalovirus infection. Antigen specificity for these receptors is unknown. TCRdb passed the reads through MiXCR, listing each CDR3 protein once. The repertoire holds more than 65,000 distinct CDR3 sequences, with about half as singletons. Sample: CD8+ T cells from cultured PBMCs, taken from culture after CMV antigen stimulation. These receptors originate from a human donor in good health (CMV status not recorded). Some clones in this sample may be carry-over from other donors' samples. The CDR3 runs from the conserved cysteine through the conserved F or W. Fields, in order: J gene, clone size, V gene, D gene, CDR3 DNA, CDR3 protein. The D gene is left open where the match is weak. Clone size, where shown, is once, few, many, or a class for clones that have expanded.

>TRBJ2-7|-|TRBV6-1|TRBD1
TGTGCCAGCAGTGAAGCGGGACAGGTCTACGAGCAGTACTTC
CASSEAGQVYEQYF
>TRBJ2-3|-|TRBV7-3|-
TGTGCCAGCAGCTTTATGGGGCTAGCAGATACGCAGTATTTT
CASSFMGLADTQYF
>TRBJ2-1|few|TRBV7-6|-
TGTGCCAGCAGCTTGTTGACGGGCCCGAGCTCCTACAATGAGCAGTTCTTC
CASSLLTGPSSYNEQFF
>TRBJ2-2|-|TRBV27|TRBD2
TGTGCCAGCAGTCCGGGGACTAGCGGGAGGGCCAGGGAAGCCGGGGAGCTGTTTTTT
CASSPGTSGRAREAGELFF
>TRBJ2-3|-|TRBV27|TRBD2
TGTGCCAGCAGTAACAGCGGGAGGGAACTAGATACGCAGTATTTT
CASSNSGRELDTQYF
>TRBJ2-5|-|TRBV4-1|-
TGCGCCAGCAGCCCACTACCGGCAGAAGAGACCCAGTACTTC
CASSPLPAEETQYF
>TRBJ2-1|many|TRBV7-2|-
TGTGCCAGCAGCTTATTAGCGTCGAGCTCCTACAATGAGCAGTTCTTC
CASSLLASSSYNEQFF
>TRBJ1-1|-|TRBV7-8|TRBD1
TGTGCCAGCAGCGAGACAGGGGTAACTGAAGCTTTCTTT
CASSETGVTEAFF
>TRBJ2-1|-|TRBV7-2|-
TGTGCCAGCAGCTTAGCGTTTTACAATGAGCAGTTCTTC
CASSLAFYNEQFF
>TRBJ1-1|-|TRBV27|-
TGTGCCAGCAGTTTAGGGTCCCGCACTGAAGCTTTCTTT
CASSLGSRTEAFF
>TRBJ2-3|once|TRBV7-2|TRBD2
TGTGCCAGCAGCTTAGCGGGAGGGACCACAGATACGCAGTATTTT
CASSLAGGTTDTQYF
>TRBJ2-7|-|TRBV7-9|-
TGTGCCAGCAGCTGGGGTTCGGGGCCCCACGAGCAGTACTTC
CASSWGSGPHEQYF
>TRBJ1-3|-|TRBV7-3|-
TGTGCCAGCAGCTTAAACCCAAACTCTGGAAACACCATATATTTT
CASSLNPNSGNTIYF
>TRBJ2-1|-|TRBV2|-
TGTGCCAGCACGGGGTACTCCTACAATGAGCAGTTCTTC
CASTGYSYNEQFF
>TRBJ1-5|few|TRBV6-5|-
TGTGCCAGCAGTCAACCAGCTAATAGCAATCAGCCCCAGCATTTT
CASSQPANSNQPQHF
>TRBJ2-7|-|TRBV20-1|TRBD2
TGCAGTGCTCGTGGGACTAGCGGGATTTCTGAGCAGTACTTC
CSARGTSGISEQYF
>TRBJ2-7|few|TRBV7-8|-
TGTGCCAGCAGCTTAACCGGGACGGGTTCCTACGAGCAGTACTTC
CASSLTGTGSYEQYF
>TRBJ2-5|-|TRBV2|-
TGTGCCAGCAGTGAGGGGGCAGGATTTGAGACCCAGTACTTC
CASSEGAGFETQYF
>TRBJ1-1|-|TRBV6-5|-
TGTGCCAGCAGTTACTCGGCAGGGGATGAAGCTTTCTTT
CASSYSAGDEAFF
>TRBJ2-7|-|TRBV7-8|TRBD2
TGTGCCAGCAGCCTAACTAGCGGGGACCGCTTCTACGAGCAGTACTTC
CASSLTSGDRFYEQYF
>TRBJ2-1|-|TRBV4-1|TRBD2
TGCGCCAGCAGCCAAGATCAACTAGCGGGGGTAGCGAATGAGCAGTTCTTC
CASSQDQLAGVANEQFF
>TRBJ1-1|few|TRBV7-8|-
TGTGCCAGCAGCTTAAGAATTGCTCGGAACACTGAAGCTTTCTTT
CASSLRIARNTEAFF
>TRBJ1-2|-|TRBV2|TRBD1
TGTGCCAGCAGAGGACAGGGGAACGGCTACACCTTC
CASRGQGNGYTF
>TRBJ2-1|-|TRBV4-1|-
TGTGCCAGCAGCCAAGTAGGGCGGGGCTGGAATGAGCAGTTCTTC
CASSQVGRGWNEQFF
>TRBJ2-7|few|TRBV4-1|-
TGCGCCAGCAGCCAAGCCTCTAGAGGGGAGCAGTACTTC
CASSQASRGEQYF
>TRBJ2-2|few|TRBV10-2|TRBD2
TGCGCCAGCTTGGGACTAGCGGGAGAGAGGCCCGGGGAGCTGTTTTTT
CASLGLAGERPGELFF